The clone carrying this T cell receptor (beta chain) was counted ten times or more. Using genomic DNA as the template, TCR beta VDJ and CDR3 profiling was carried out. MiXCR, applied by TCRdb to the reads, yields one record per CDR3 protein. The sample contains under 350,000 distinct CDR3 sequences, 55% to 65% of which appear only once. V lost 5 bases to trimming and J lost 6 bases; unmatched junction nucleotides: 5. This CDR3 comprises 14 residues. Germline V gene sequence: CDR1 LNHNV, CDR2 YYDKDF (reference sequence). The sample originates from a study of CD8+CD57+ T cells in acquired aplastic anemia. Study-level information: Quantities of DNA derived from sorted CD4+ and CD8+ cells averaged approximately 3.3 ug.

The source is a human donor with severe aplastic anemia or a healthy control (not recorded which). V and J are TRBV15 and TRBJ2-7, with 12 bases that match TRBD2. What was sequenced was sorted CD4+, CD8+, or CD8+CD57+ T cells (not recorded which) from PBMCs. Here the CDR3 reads CATSLRTSGVEQYF. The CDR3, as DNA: TGTGCCACCAGCTTAAGGACTAGCGGGGTCGAGCAGTACTTC.